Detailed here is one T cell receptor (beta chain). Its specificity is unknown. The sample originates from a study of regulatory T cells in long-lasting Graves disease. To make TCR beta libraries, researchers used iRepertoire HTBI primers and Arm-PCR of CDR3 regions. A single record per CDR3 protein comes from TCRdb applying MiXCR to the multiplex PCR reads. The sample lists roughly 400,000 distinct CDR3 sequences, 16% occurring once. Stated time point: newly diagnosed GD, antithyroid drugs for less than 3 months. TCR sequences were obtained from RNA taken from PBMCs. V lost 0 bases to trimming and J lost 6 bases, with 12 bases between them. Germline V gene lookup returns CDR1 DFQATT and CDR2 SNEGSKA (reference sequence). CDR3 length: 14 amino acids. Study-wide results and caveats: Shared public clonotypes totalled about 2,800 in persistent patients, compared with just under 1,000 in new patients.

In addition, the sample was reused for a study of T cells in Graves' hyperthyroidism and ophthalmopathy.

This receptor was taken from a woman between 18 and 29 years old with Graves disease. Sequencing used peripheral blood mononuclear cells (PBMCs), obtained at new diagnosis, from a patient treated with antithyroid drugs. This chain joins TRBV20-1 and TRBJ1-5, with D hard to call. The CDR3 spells CSARDPLDLQPQHF. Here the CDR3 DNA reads TGCAGTGCTAGAGATCCCTTGGACCTTCAGCCCCAGCATTTT.